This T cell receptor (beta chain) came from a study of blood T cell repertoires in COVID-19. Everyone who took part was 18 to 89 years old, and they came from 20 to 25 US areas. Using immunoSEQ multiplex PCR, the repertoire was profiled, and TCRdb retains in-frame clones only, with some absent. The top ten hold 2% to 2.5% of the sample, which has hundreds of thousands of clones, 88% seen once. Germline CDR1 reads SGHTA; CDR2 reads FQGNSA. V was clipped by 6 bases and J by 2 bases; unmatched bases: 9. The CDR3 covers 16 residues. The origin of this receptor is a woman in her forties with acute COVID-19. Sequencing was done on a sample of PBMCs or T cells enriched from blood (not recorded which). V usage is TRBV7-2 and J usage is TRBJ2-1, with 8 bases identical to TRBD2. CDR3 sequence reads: CASSSTSGATYNEQFF. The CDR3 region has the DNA TGTGCCAGCAGTTCTACTAGCGGCGCGACCTACAATGAGCAGTTCTTC.